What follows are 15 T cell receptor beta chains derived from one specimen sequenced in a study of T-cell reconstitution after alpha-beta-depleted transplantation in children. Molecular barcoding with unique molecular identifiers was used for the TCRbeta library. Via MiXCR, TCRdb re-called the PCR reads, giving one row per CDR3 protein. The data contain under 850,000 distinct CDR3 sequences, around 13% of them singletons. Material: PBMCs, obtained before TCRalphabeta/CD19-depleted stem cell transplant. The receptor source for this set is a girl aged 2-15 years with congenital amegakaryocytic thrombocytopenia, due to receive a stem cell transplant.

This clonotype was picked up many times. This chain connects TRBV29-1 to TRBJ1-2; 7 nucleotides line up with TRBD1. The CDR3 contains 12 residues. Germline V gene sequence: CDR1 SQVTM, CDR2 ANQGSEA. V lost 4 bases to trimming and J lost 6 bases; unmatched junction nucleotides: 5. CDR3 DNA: TGCAGCGTTGTAAACAGGGGACATGGCTACACCTTC. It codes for CSVVNRGHGYTF.

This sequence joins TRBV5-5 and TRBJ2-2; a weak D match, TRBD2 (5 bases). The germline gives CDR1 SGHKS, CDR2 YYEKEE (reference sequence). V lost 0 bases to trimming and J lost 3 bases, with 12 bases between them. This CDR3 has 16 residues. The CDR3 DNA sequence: TGTGCCAGCAGCTTGGAGTCCGGGGAGCACACCGGGGAGCTGTTTTTT. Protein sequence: CASSLESGEHTGELFF.

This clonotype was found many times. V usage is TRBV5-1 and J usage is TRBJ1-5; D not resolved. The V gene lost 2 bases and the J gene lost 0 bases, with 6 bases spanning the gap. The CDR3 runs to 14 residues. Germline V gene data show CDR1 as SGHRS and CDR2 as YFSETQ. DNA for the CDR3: TGCGCCAGCAGCTTTTTCCATAGCAATCAGCCCCAGCATTTT. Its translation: CASSFFHSNQPQHF.

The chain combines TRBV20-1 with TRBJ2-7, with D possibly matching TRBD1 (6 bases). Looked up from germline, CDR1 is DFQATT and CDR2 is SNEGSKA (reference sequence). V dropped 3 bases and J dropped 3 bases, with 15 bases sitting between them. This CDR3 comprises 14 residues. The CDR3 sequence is CSASASRQVYEQYF. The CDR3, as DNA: TGCAGTGCTAGTGCTTCCCGACAGGTCTACGAGCAGTACTTC.

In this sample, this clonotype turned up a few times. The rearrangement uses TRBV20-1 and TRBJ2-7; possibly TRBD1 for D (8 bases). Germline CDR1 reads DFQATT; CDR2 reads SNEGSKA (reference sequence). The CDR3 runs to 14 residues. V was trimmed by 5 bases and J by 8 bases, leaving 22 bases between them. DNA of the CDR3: TGCAGTGCTGGCCCCTTGGGGGGGGACAGGCAGCAGTACTTC. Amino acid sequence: CSAGPLGGDRQQYF.

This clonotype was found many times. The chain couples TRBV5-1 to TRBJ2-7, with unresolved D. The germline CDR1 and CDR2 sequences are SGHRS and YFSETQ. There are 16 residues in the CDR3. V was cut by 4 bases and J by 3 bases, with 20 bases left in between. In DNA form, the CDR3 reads TGCGCCAGCAGCCCGCAAACGACTGCAACCAACTACGAGCAGTACTTC. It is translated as CASSPQTTATNYEQYF.

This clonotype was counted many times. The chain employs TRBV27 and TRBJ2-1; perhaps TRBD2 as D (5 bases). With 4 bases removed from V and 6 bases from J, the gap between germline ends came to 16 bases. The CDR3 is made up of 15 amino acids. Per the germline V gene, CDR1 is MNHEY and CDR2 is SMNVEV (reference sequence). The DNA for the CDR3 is TGTGCCAGCAGTTCCCCCCAGACACGGGGCAATGAGCAGTTCTTC. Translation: CASSSPQTRGNEQFF.

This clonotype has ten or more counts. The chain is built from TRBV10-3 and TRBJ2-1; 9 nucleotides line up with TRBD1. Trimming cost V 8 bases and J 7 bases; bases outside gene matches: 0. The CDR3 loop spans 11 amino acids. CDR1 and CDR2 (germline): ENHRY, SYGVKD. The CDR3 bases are TGTGCCATCGGGACAGGGAATGAGCAGTTCTTC. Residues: CAIGTGNEQFF.

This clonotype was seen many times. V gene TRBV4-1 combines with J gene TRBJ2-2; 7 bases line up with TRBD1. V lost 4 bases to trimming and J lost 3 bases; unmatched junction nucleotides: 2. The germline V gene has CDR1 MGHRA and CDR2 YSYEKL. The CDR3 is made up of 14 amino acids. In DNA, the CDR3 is TGCGCCAGCAGCCCGGGACAGCACACCGGGGAGCTGTTTTTT. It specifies CASSPGQHTGELFF.

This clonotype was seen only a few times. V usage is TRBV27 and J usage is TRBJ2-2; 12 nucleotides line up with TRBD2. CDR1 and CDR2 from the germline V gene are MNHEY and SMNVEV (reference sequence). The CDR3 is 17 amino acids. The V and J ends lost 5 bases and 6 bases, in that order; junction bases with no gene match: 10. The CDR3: CASSVSSGRDWAGELFF. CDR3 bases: TGTGCCAGCAGTGTTTCTAGCGGGAGGGACTGGGCCGGGGAGCTGTTTTTT.

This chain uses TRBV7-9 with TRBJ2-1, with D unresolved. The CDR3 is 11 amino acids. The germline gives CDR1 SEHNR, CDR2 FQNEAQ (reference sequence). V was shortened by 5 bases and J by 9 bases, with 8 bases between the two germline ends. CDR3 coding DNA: TGTGCCAGCAGCCAGAAGGGTGAGCAGTTCTTC. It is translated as CASSQKGEQFF. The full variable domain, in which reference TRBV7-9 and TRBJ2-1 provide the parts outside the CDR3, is DTGVSQNPRHKITKRGQNVTFRCDPISEHNRLYWYRQTLGQGPEFLTYFQNEAQLEKSRLLSDRFSAERPKGSFSTLEIQRTEQGDSAMYLCASSQKGEQFFGPGTRLTVL.

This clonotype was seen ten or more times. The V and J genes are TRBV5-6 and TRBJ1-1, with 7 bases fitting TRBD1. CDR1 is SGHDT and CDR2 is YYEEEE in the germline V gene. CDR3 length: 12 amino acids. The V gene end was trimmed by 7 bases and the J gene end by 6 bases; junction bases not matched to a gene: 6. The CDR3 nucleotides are TGTGCCAGCTCACCAGGGACAGCTGAAGCTTTCTTT. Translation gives CASSPGTAEAFF.

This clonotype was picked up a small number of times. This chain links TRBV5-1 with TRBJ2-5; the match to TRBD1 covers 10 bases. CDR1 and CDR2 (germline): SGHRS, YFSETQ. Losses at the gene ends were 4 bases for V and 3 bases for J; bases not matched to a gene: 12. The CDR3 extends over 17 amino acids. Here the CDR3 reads CASSPGGTGAVEETQYF. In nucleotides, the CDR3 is TGCGCCAGCAGCCCTGGTGGGACAGGGGCCGTAGAAGAGACCCAGTACTTC.

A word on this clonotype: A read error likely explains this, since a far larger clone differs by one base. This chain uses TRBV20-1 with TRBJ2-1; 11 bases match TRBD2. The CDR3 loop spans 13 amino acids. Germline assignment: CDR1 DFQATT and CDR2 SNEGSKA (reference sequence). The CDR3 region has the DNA TGCAGTGCGGGGACTAGCGGATACAATGAGCATTTCTTC. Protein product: CSAGTSGYNEHFF.

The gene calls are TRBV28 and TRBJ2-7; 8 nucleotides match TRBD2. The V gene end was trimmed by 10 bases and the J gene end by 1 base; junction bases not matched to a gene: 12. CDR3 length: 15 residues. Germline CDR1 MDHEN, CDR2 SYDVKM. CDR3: CATTGAGAQSYEQYF. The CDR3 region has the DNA TGTGCCACCACGGGAGCGGGAGCGCAATCCTACGAGCAGTACTTC. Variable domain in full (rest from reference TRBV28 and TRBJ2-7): DVKVTQSSRYLVKRTGEKVFLECVQDMDHENMFWYRQDPGLGLRLIYFSYDVKMKEKGDIPEGYSVSREKKERFSLILESASTNQTSMYLCATTGAGAQSYEQYFGPGTRLTVT.